This TCR beta chain was recorded in a study of identifying expanded T cells in peripheral blood. The study's findings and limits: Clone count variance between roughly 2-week samples rose with total template count. About 1.2 clones differed between technical replicates, versus approximately 17 and 20 over time.

No infections or other immune events were documented during collection. This table comes from immunoSEQ multiplex PCR, and its TCRdb copy is limited to in-frame clones, with some not included. Here the sample spans about 84,000 clones, around 87% being singletons. This clone was seen just once. Its antigen is unknown. Germline V gene sequence: CDR1 SGHDT, CDR2 YYEEEE. The CDR3 runs 13 residues. Between the trimmed V and J ends, which lost 4 bases and 7 bases, there was a span of 9 bases. The clonotype was recovered from a person aged 18-69 years in good health. This chain links TRBV5-6 with TRBJ1-6; D uncertain. Sequenced material: blood. The CDR3 reads CASSEEPNSPLHF. The CDR3 nucleotides are TGTGCCAGCAGCGAAGAGCCCAATTCACCCCTCCACTTT.